This T cell receptor beta chain was obtained from a study of blood T cell repertoires in COVID-19. Study in general: Acute and convalescent COVID-19 specimens originated in the United States, Italy and Spain.

The data were produced by immunoSEQ multiplex PCR, yet TCRdb's version contains in-frame clones alone and is incomplete. The profile covers approximately 240,000 clones, with about nine tenths appearing a single time and 0.83% taken by the ten largest. Germline-derived CDR1 and CDR2 are MNHEY and SMNVEV (reference sequence). The CDR3 has 16 amino acids. The ends lost 8 bases at V and 0 bases at J; junction bases unmatched: 12. The sequence came from a young man with COVID-19, enrolled during active disease. Sequencing was done on a sample of peripheral blood. The chain carries TRBV27 and TRBJ1-2; 7 bases are a match to TRBD1. This CDR3 reads CASPGQVSPSNYGYTF. The CDR3 DNA reads as TGTGCCAGCCCAGGACAGGTAAGCCCTTCTAACTATGGCTACACCTTC.